This T cell receptor (beta chain) was documented in a study of blood T cell repertoires in COVID-19. The overall study: Samples taken during acute and convalescent COVID-19 were collected in the United States, Italy and Spain. The cDNA or gDNA used as material had been derived from T cells, B-cell-depleted T cells, or PBMCs.

CDR1 ENHRY and CDR2 SYGVKD come from the germline V gene. J gave up 4 bases and V 1 base, and 6 bases lay outside the gene matches. This CDR3 contains 15 residues. Study processing details: Amplification of reference gene primers provided the estimated nucleated cell counts. Data came from immunoSEQ multiplex PCR; TCRdb stores just in-frame clones and leaves some out. That table gives V, J and clone size, and the DNA gave D and trimming. The repertoire consists of roughly 100,000 clones, with 85% to 90% occurring once and the leading ten covering roughly 2.1%. Seattle patients were enrolled during active infection and followed longitudinally.

The rearrangement links TRBV10-3 to TRBJ1-2, with 7 bases matching TRBD1. The sequence was collected from a man aged 50 to 60 with COVID-19, enrolled during active disease. The sequenced sample consisted of peripheral blood. CDR3 protein: CAISELPGQPYGYTF. The CDR3 DNA reads TGTGCCATCAGTGAGTTGCCGGGACAGCCCTATGGCTACACCTTC.